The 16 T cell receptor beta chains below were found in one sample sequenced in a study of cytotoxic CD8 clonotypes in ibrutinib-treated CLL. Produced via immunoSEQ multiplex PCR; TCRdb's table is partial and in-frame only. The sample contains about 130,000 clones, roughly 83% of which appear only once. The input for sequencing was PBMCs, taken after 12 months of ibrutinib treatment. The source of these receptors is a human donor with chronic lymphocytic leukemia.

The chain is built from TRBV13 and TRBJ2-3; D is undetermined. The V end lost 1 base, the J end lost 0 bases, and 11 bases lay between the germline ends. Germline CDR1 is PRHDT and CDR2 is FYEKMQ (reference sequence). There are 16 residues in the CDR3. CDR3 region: CASSLAGGSSTDTQYF. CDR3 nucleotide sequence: TGTGCCAGCAGCTTAGCAGGCGGCTCTAGCACAGATACGCAGTATTTT.

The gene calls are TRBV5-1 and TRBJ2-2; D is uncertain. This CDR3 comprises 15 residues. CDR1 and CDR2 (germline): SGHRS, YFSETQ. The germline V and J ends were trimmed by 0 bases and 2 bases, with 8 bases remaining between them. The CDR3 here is CASSLDGGNTGELFF. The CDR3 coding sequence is TGCGCCAGCAGCTTGGATGGCGGTAACACCGGGGAGCTGTTTTTT.

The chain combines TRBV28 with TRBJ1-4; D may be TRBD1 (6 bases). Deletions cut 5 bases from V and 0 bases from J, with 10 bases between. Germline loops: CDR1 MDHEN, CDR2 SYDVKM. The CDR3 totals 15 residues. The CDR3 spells CASSGQHATNEKLFF. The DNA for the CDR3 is TGTGCCAGCAGTGGACAGCATGCAACTAATGAAAAACTGTTTTTT. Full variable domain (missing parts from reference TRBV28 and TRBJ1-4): DVKVTQSSRYLVKRTGEKVFLECVQDMDHENMFWYRQDPGLGLRLIYFSYDVKMKEKGDIPEGYSVSREKKERFSLILESASTNQTSMYLCASSGQHATNEKLFFGSGTQLSVL.

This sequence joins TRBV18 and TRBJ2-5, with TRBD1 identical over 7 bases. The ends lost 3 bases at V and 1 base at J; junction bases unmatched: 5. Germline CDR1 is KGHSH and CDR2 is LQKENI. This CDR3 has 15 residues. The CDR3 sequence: CASSPLTGAQETQYF. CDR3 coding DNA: TGTGCCAGCTCACCCTTAACAGGGGCCCAAGAGACCCAGTACTTC.

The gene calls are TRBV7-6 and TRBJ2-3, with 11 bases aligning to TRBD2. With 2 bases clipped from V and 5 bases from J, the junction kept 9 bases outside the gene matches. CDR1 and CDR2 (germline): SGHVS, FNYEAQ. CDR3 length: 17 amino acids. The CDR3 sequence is CASSLTASGRNLDTQYF. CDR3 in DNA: TGTGCCAGCAGCTTAACGGCTAGCGGGAGGAATCTAGATACGCAGTATTTT.

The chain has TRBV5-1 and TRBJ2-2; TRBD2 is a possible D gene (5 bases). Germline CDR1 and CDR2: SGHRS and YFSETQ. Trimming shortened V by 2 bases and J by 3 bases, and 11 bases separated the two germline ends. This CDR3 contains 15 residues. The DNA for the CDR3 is TGCGCCAGCAGCTTAGTGGGAGCGGACACCGGGGAGCTGTTTTTT. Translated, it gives CASSLVGADTGELFF.

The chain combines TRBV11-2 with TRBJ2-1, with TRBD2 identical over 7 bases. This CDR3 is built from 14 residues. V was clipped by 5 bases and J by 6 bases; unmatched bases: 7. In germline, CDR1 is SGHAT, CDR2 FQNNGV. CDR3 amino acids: CASSPSGPLNEQFF. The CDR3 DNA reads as TGTGCCAGCAGCCCTAGCGGACCTCTCAATGAGCAGTTCTTC.

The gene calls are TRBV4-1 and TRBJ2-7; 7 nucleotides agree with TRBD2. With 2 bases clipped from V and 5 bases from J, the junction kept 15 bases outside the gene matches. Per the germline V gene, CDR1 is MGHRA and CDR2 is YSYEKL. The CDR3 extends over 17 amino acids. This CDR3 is CASSQSAASGGWHEQYF. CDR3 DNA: TGCGCCAGCAGCCAATCTGCCGCTAGCGGAGGGTGGCACGAGCAGTACTTC.

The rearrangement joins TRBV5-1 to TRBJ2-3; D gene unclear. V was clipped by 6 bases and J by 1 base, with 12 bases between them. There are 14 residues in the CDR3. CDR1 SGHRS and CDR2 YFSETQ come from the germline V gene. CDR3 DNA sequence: TGCGCCAGCAACAACCAGCAGGGCACAGATACGCAGTATTTT. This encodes CASNNQQGTDTQYF.

The CDR3 nucleotides read TGTGCCAGCAGAAGTAGCGGGAATACGGGGGATACGCAGTATTTT. As protein: CASRSSGNTGDTQYF. The chain carries TRBV6-6 and TRBJ2-3, with TRBD2 matching 8 bases. V trimming: 6 bases; J trimming: 6 bases; junction bases outside the gene matches: 11. There are 15 residues in the CDR3. In germline, CDR1 is MNHNY, CDR2 SVGAGI (reference sequence).

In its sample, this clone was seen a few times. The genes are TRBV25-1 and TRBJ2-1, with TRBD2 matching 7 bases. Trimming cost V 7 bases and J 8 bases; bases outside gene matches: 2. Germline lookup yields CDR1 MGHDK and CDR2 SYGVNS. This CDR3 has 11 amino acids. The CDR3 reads CASTAGDEQFF. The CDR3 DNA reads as TGTGCCAGCACTGCGGGAGATGAGCAGTTCTTC.

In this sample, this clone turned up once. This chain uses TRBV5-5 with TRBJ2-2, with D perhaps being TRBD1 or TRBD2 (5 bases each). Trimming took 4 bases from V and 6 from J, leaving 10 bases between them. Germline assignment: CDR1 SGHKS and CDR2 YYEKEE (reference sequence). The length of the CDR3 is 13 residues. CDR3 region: CASSQGPAGELFF. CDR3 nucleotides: TGTGCCAGCAGCCAGGGACCCGCCGGGGAGCTGTTTTTT. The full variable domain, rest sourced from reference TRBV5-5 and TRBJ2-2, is DAGVTQSPTHLIKTRGQQVTLRCSPISGHKSVSWYQQVLGQGPQFIFQYYEKEERGRGNFPDRFSARQFPNYSSELNVNALLLGDSALYLCASSQGPAGELFFGEGSRLTVL.

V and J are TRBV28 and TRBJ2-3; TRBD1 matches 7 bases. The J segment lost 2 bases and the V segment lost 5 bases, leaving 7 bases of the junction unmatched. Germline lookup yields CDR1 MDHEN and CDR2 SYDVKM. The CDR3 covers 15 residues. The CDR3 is CASSRQGGNTDTQYF. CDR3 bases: TGTGCCAGCAGTCGACAGGGTGGGAACACAGATACGCAGTATTTT.

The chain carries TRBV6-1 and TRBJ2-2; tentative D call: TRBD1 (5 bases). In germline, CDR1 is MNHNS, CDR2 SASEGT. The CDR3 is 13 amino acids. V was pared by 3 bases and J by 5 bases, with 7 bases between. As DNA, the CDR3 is TGTGCCAGCAGTGACCAGGGTACCGGGGAGCTGTTTTTT. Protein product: CASSDQGTGELFF.

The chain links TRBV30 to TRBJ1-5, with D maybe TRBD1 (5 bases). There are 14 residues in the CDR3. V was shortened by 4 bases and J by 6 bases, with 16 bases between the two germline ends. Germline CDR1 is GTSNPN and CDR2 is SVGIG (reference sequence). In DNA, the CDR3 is TGTGCCTGGACCCGGGGGGACGGACGTCAGCCCCAGCATTTT. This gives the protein CAWTRGDGRQPQHF. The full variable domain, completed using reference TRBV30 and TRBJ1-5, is SQTIHQWPATLVQPVGSPLSLECTVEGTSNPNLYWYRQAAGRGLQLLFYSVGIGQISSEVPQNLSASRPQDRQFILSSKKLLLSDSGFYLCAWTRGDGRQPQHFGDGTRLSIL.

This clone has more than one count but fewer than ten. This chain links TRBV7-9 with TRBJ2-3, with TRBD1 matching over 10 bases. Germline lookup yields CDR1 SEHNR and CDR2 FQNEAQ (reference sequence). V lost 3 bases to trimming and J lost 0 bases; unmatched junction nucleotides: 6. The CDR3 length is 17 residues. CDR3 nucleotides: TGTGCCAGCAGCTTTATACGACAGGGGGCTAGCACAGATACGCAGTATTTT. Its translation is CASSFIRQGASTDTQYF.